A single sample gave rise to the 13 T cell receptor beta chains below, sequenced in a study of blood T cell repertoires in COVID-19. Clones were sequenced by immunoSEQ multiplex PCR, and TCRdb holds only the in-frame ones, with some missing. This table holds about 250,000 clones, 89% found once. Sequencing was done on a sample of PBMCs or T cells enriched from blood (not recorded which). Every receptor here comes from a woman aged 30 to 39 with acute COVID-19.

The V call is TRBV28, the J call TRBJ2-2, with 9 bases identical to TRBD1. V gave up 6 bases and J gave up 4 bases; unmatched junction bases: 6. This CDR3 region has 15 residues. CDR1 is MDHEN and CDR2 is SYDVKM in the germline V gene. The CDR3 DNA is TGTGCCAGCAGGGGGGGACAGGGACCCACCGGGGAGCTGTTTTTT. It translates to CASRGGQGPTGELFF.

This sequence joins TRBV19 and TRBJ2-4; 8 positions match TRBD1. CDR3 length equals 15 residues. V trimming: 7 bases; J trimming: 0 bases; junction bases outside the gene matches: 5. Germline V gene lookup returns CDR1 LNHDA and CDR2 SQIVND (reference sequence). The CDR3 nucleotides read TGTGCCAGTAATACAGGGGGTATAGCCAAAAACATTCAGTACTTC. This translates into CASNTGGIAKNIQYF.

This chain joins TRBV9 and TRBJ2-7; a possible D gene is TRBD2 (5 bases). CDR1 is SGDLS, CDR2 YYNGEE, per germline. This CDR3 has 15 amino acids. V was pared by 0 bases and J by 2 bases, with 12 bases between. CDR3 bases: TGTGCCAGCAGCGTAGGTGGAGGCTCAGCCTACGAGCAGTACTTC. This translates into CASSVGGGSAYEQYF.

This chain links TRBV10-1 with TRBJ2-3, with D tentatively TRBD2 (7 bases). From germline, CDR1 is WNHNN and CDR2 SYGVQD (reference sequence). This CDR3 region has 16 residues. V lost 0 bases, J lost 1 base, and 11 bases lay in between. The CDR3 reads CASSESGGGRTDTQYF. CDR3 sequence (DNA): TGCGCCAGCAGTGAGTCGGGGGGGGGCCGCACAGATACGCAGTATTTT.

The chain carries TRBV25-1 and TRBJ1-1; D not resolved. Germline CDR1 and CDR2: MGHDK and SYGVNS. V was cut by 2 bases and J by 4 bases, with 11 bases left in between. This CDR3 has 14 residues. The CDR3 nucleotides are TGTGCCAGCAGTGAAGCAGGCGGGAGCACTGAAGCTTTCTTT. Amino acids: CASSEAGGSTEAFF.

The chain links TRBV27 to TRBJ1-5; 8 bases are a match to TRBD1. CDR3 length: 14 residues. CDR1 is MNHEY and CDR2 is SMNVEV in the germline V gene (reference sequence). With 4 bases clipped from V and 6 bases from J, the junction kept 5 bases outside the gene matches. The CDR3 sequence is CASSSGQGTQPQHF. Written as DNA, the CDR3 is TGTGCCAGCAGTTCCGGACAGGGAACTCAGCCCCAGCATTTT.

The V call is TRBV6-1, the J call TRBJ1-2; tentatively, D is TRBD1 (5 bases). This CDR3 spans 12 amino acids. The ends were cut back, 1 base at V and 7 bases at J, with 7 bases in the middle. The germline V gene has CDR1 MNHNS and CDR2 SASEGT. The CDR3 sequence is CASSEGTGGYTF. As DNA, the CDR3 is TGTGCCAGCAGTGAAGGAACAGGTGGCTACACCTTC.

J is TRBJ1-3 and V is TRBV9; 7 bases are shared with TRBD1. The V gene's germline CDR1 is SGDLS and CDR2 YYNGEE. Trimming cost V 3 bases and J 0 bases; bases outside gene matches: 9. This CDR3 is built from 17 residues. The CDR3 sequence is CASSEDRVRDSGNTIYF. The DNA of the CDR3 is TGTGCCAGCAGCGAAGACAGGGTGAGGGACTCTGGAAACACCATATATTTT.

CDR3 sequence reads: CASSLSGSNTEAFF. The CDR3 bases are TGCGCCAGCAGCTTGTCAGGGTCGAACACTGAAGCTTTCTTT. The rearrangement uses TRBV5-1 and TRBJ1-1; D is possibly TRBD1 (5 bases). Trimming removed 1 base from V and 1 base from J, with 8 bases in between. The CDR3 spans 14 residues. Germline CDR1 is SGHRS and CDR2 is YFSETQ.

This clone appeared once. The chain is built from TRBV7-9 and TRBJ1-4, with D possibly being TRBD1 (5 bases). V lost 1 base and J lost 1, with 10 bases in between. The length of the CDR3 is 16 residues. CDR1 and CDR2 (germline): SEHNR, FQNEAQ (reference sequence). As DNA, the CDR3 is TGTGCCAGCAGCTTAGTGGAGGGGCGAACTAATGAAAAACTGTTTTTT. As protein: CASSLVEGRTNEKLFF.

The chain has TRBV5-1 and TRBJ1-4; D gene uncertain. The CDR3 extends over 15 amino acids. Germline loops: CDR1 SGHRS, CDR2 YFSETQ. Trimming left V 3 bases short and J 0 bases short, with 9 bases between. For the CDR3, the DNA is TGCGCCAGCAGCTCCGGGTCCTCAACTAATGAAAAACTGTTTTTT. It yields the protein CASSSGSSTNEKLFF.

In nucleotides, the CDR3 is TGTGCCAGCAGTCTAACAGATGGCTACACCTTC. The encoded protein is CASSLTDGYTF. The V gene is TRBV12-3 or TRBV12-4, the J gene TRBJ1-2; D is unclear. The CDR3 is 11 residues long. The V end lost 5 bases, the J end lost 6 bases, and 7 bases lay between the germline ends.

The chain carries TRBV10-3 and TRBJ1-5, with 9 nucleotides matching TRBD1. Germline V lookup: CDR1 ENHRY, CDR2 SYGVKD. The length of the CDR3 is 15 residues. V shed 4 bases and J 5 bases; nucleotides not matched to a gene: 6. The CDR3 coding sequence is TGTGCCATCAGTGTGCGACAGGGGGACGATCAGCCCCAGCATTTT. Translation gives CAISVRQGDDQPQHF.